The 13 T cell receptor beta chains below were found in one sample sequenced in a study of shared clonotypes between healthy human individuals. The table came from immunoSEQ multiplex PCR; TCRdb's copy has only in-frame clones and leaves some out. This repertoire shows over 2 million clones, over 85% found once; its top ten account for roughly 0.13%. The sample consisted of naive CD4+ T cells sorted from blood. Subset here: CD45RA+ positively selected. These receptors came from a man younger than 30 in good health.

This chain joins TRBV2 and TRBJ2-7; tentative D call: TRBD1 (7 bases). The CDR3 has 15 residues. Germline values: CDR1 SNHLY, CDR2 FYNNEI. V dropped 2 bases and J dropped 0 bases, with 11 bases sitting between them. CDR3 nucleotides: TGTGCCAGCAGTGAACAGGGGGGATACTCCTACGAGCAGTACTTC. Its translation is CASSEQGGYSYEQYF.

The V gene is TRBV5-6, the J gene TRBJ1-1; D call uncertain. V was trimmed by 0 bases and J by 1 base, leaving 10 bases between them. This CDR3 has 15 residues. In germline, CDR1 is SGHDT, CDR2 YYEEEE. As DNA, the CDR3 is TGTGCCAGCAGCTTGGCCAGAGCAGGGAACACTGAAGCTTTCTTT. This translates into CASSLARAGNTEAFF.

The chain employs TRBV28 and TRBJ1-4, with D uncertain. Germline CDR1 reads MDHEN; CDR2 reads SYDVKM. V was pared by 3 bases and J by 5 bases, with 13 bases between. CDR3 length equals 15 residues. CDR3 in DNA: TGTGCCAGCAGTTTCCGGACGGGGAAAAATGAAAAACTGTTTTTT. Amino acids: CASSFRTGKNEKLFF.

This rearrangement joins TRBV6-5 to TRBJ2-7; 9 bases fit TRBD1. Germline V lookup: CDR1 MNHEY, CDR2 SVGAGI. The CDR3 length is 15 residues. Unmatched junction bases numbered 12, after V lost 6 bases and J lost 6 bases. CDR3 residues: CASSLGPGQGSEQYF. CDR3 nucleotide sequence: TGTGCCAGCAGCCTGGGCCCCGGACAGGGGAGCGAGCAGTACTTC.

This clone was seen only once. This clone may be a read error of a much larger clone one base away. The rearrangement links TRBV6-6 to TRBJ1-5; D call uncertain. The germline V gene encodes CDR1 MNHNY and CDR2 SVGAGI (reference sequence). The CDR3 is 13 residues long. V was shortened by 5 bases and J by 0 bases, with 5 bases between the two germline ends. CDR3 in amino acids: CASSPDSNQPQHF. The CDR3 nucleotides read TGTGCCAGCAGTCCAGATAGCAATCAGCCCCAGCATTTT.

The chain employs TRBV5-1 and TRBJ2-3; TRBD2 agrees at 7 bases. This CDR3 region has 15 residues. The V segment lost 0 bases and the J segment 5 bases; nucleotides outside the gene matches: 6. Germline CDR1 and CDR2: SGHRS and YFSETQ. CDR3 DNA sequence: TGCGCCAGCAGCTTGGAATCGGGGGGAAGAGATACGCAGTATTTT. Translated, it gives CASSLESGGRDTQYF.

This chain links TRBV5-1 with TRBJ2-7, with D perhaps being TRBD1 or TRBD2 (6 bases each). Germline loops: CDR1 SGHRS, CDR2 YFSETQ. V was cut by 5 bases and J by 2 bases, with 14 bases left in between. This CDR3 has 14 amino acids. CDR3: CASSDLGGAYEQYF. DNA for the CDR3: TGCGCCAGCAGTGATTTGGGGGGCGCCTACGAGCAGTACTTC.

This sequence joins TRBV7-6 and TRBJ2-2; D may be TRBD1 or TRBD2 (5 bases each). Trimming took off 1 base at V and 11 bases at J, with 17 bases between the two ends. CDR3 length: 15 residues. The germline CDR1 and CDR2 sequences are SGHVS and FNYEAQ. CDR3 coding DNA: TGTGCCAGCAGCTTAGGGGGCCAGGGAACTAGTGAGCTGTTTTTT. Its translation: CASSLGGQGTSELFF.

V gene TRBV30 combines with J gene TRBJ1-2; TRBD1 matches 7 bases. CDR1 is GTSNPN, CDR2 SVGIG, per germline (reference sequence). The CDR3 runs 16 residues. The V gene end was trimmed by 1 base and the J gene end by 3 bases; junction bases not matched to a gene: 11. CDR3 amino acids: CAWSDFRWDRDYGYTF. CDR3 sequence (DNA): TGTGCCTGGAGTGATTTCCGTTGGGACAGAGACTATGGCTACACCTTC.

CDR3 in DNA: TGTGCCAGCAGGGGACGGGAGGGATATCAGCCCCAGCATTTT. Its translation is CASRGREGYQPQHF. This chain joins TRBV28 and TRBJ1-5; D is perhaps TRBD1 (5 bases). V dropped 6 bases and J dropped 5 bases, with 14 bases sitting between them. This CDR3 region has 14 residues. Germline assignment: CDR1 MDHEN and CDR2 SYDVKM.

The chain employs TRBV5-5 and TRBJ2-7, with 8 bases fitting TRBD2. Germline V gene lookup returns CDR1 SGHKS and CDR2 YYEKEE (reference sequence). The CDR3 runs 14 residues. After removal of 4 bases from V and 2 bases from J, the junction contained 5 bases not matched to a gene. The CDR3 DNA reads TGTGCCAGCAGCGTTACTAGCGGAGCCTACGAGCAGTACTTC. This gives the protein CASSVTSGAYEQYF.

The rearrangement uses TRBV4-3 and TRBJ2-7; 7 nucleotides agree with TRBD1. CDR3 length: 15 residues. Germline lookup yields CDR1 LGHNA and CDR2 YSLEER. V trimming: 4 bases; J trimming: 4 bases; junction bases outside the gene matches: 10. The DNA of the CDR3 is TGCGCCAGCAGCCTCTCAATGGGACAGACTTACGAGCAGTACTTC. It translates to CASSLSMGQTYEQYF.

CDR3 nucleotides: TGTGCCATCAGTACGGGACAGGGAAACTATGGCTACACCTTC. Residues: CAISTGQGNYGYTF. This chain links TRBV10-3 with TRBJ1-2; 9 bases are shared with TRBD1. The CDR3 has 14 amino acids. The V and J ends lost 5 bases and 2 bases, in that order; junction bases with no gene match: 3. Germline CDR1 is ENHRY and CDR2 is SYGVKD.